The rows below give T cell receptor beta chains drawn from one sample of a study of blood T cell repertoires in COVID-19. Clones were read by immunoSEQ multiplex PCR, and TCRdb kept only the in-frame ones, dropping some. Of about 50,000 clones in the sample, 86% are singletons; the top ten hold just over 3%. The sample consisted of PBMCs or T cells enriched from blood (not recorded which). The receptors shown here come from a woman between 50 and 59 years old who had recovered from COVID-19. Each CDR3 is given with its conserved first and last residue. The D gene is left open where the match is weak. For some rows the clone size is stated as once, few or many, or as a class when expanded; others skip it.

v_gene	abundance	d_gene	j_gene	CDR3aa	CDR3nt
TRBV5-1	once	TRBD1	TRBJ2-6	CASSLEGAGANVLTF	TGCGCCAGCAGCTTGGAGGGGGCGGGGGCCAACGTCCTGACTTTC
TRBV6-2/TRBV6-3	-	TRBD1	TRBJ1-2	CASSYLRDRAIYGYTF	TGTGCCAGCAGTTACCTCCGGGACAGAGCGATCTATGGCTACACCTTC
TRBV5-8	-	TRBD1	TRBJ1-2	CASKTGGAISYTF	TGTGCCAGCAAGACAGGGGGCGCGATTAGCTACACCTTC
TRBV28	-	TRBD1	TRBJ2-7	CASRGQLYEQYF	TGTGCCAGCCGGGGACAGCTCTACGAGCAGTACTTC
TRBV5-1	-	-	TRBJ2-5	CASSLERGAVLETQYF	TGCGCCAGCAGCTTGGAACGGGGGGCCGTTTTAGAGACCCAGTACTTC
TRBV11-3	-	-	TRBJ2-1	CASSYAQDEQFF	TGTGCCAGCAGCTACGCTCAGGATGAGCAGTTCTTC
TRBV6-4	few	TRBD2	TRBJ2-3	CASSETSGGTDTQYF	TGTGCCAGCAGTGAGACTAGCGGGGGCACAGATACGCAGTATTTT
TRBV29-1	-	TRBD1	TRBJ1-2	CSVGTGGTGPYGYTF	TGCAGCGTCGGGACAGGGGGCACCGGACCCTATGGCTACACCTTC
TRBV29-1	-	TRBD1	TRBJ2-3	CSVGQGSDTQYF	TGCAGCGTTGGACAGGGTTCAGATACGCAGTATTTT
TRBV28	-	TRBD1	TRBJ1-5	CASRSGTGDQPQHF	TGTGCCAGCAGGTCCGGGACAGGGGATCAGCCCCAGCATTTT
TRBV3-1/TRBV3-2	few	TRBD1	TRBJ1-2	CASSDGTGANYGYTF	TGTGCCAGCAGCGACGGGACAGGGGCTAACTATGGCTACACCTTC
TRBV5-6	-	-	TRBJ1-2	CASSLEGGMAF	TGTGCCAGCAGCTTGGAAGGGGGTATGGCCTTC
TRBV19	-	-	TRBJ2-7	CASSRDFSSYEQYF	TGTGCCAGTAGCCGGGACTTCAGCTCCTACGAGCAGTACTTC
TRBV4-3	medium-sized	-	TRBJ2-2	CASSLRGGGELFF	TGCGCCAGCAGCTTAAGAGGGGGCGGGGAGCTGTTTTTT
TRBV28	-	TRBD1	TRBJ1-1	CASSTMTGADTEAFF	TGTGCCAGCAGTACAATGACAGGGGCGGACACTGAAGCTTTCTTT
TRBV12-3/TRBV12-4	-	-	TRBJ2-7	CASSFGGPYEQYF	TGTGCCAGCAGTTTTGGGGGCCCCTACGAGCAGTACTTC
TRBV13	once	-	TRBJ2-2	CASSLSGTGELFF	TGTGCCAGCAGCTTATCCGGCACCGGGGAGCTGTTTTTT
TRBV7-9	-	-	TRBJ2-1	CASSSGGRAEPWRYNEQFF	TGTGCCAGCTCCTCCGGGGGGCGGGCGGAACCTTGGAGGTACAATGAGCAGTTCTTC
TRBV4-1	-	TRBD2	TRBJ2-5	CASSQDPQRLAVQTQYF	TGCGCCAGCAGCCAAGATCCTCAAAGACTAGCGGTACAGACCCAGTACTTC
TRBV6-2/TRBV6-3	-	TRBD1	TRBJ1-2	CASSSGTGSSDYGYTF	TGTGCCAGCAGTTCCGGGACAGGGTCATCGGACTATGGCTACACCTTC
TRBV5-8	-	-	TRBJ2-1	CASSSIRAGRFNEQFF	TGTGCCAGCAGCTCCATAAGGGCGGGCCGTTTCAATGAGCAGTTCTTC
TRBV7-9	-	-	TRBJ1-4	CASRPISGASGRNEKLFF	TGTGCCAGCAGACCCATCTCCGGGGCTAGCGGGCGAAATGAAAAACTGTTTTTT
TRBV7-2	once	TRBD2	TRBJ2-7	CASSLGGGVTAYEQYF	TGTGCCAGCAGCTTAGGCGGGGGGGTAACAGCGTACGAGCAGTACTTC
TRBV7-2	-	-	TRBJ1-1	CASSFSGDTEAFF	TGTGCCAGCAGCTTCTCAGGGGACACTGAAGCTTTCTTT
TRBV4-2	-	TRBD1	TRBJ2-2	CASSQETGVPGELFF	TGTGCCAGCAGCCAGGAGACAGGGGTACCCGGGGAGCTGTTTTTT
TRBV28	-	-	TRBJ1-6	CASRFLDSPLHF	TGTGCCAGCCGCTTTCTAGATTCACCCCTCCACTTT
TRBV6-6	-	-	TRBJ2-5	CASSYPKGGGGETQYF	TGTGCCAGCAGTTACCCCAAAGGTGGGGGAGGAGAGACCCAGTACTTC
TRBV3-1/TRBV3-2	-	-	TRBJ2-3	CASSQAVASDTQYF	TGTGCCAGCAGCCAGGCGGTAGCATCCGATACGCAGTATTTT
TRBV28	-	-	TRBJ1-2	CASSPPDQGSLYGYTF	TGTGCCAGCAGCCCTCCAGACCAGGGGTCGCTCTATGGCTACACCTTC
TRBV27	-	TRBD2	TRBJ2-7	CASNSRTSYEQYF	TGTGCCAGCAACTCTCGGACTAGCTACGAGCAGTACTTC
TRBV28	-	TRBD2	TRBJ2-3	CASRDGTSGSPLSTDTQYF	TGTGCCAGCAGGGATGGGACTAGCGGGAGCCCACTCAGCACAGATACGCAGTATTTT
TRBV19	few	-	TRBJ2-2	CATRTLRTGELFF	TGTGCCACTAGGACTCTTCGTACCGGGGAGCTGTTTTTT
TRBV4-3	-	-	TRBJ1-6	CASSQDGDSSYNSPLHF	TGCGCCAGCAGCCAAGACGGGGATAGCTCCTATAATTCACCCCTCCACTTT
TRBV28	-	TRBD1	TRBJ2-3	CASRTGTGAGDTQYF	TGTGCCAGCAGGACCGGGACAGGGGCGGGAGATACGCAGTATTTT
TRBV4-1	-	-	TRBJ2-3	CASSLYHGDTQYF	TGCGCCAGCAGCCTTTATCACGGAGATACGCAGTATTTT
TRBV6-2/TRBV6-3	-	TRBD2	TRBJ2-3	CASTPSGDTDTQYF	TGTGCCAGCACCCCTAGCGGGGACACAGATACGCAGTATTTT
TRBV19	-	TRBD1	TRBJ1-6	CASRDRVNSPLHF	TGTGCCAGTAGAGACAGGGTTAATTCACCCCTCCACTTT
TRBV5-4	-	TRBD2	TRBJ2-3	CASSRPTSGGADTQYF	TGTGCCAGCAGCCGCCCGACTAGCGGGGGAGCAGATACGCAGTATTTT
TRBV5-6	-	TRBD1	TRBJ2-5	CASSLGTGGLETQYF	TGTGCCAGCAGCTTGGGGACAGGGGGCTTGGAGACCCAGTACTTC
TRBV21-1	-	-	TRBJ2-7	CASLPGDRVAFSYEQYF	TGTGCCAGTCTCCCGGGGGACAGGGTAGCCTTCTCCTACGAGCAGTACTTC
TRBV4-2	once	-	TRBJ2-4	CASSQADTFRAKNIQYF	TGTGCCAGCAGCCAAGCGGACACCTTCAGGGCCAAAAACATTCAGTACTTC
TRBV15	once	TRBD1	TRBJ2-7	CATSRSGQLTSYEQYF	TGTGCCACCAGCAGATCGGGACAGTTGACTTCCTACGAGCAGTACTTC
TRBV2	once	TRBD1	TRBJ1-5	CASSNRGLDGPQHF	TGTGCCAGCAGCAACAGGGGCCTCGACGGGCCCCAGCATTTT
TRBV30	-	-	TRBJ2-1	CAWSVSLSSYNEQFF	TGTGCCTGGAGTGTTTCTTTGTCCTCCTACAATGAGCAGTTCTTC
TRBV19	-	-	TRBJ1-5	CASSPAVNQPQHF	TGTGCCAGTAGTCCGGCGGTTAATCAGCCCCAGCATTTT
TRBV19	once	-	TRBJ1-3	CASTHREGGNTIYF	TGTGCCAGTACCCACCGGGAAGGTGGAAACACCATATATTTT
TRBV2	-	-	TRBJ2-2	CASSRGLTNTGELFF	TGTGCCAGCAGTCGGGGTCTGACGAACACCGGGGAGCTGTTTTTT
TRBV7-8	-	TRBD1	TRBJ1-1	CASSSRGQGMNTEAFF	TGTGCCAGCAGCTCCCGGGGACAGGGAATGAACACTGAAGCTTTCTTT
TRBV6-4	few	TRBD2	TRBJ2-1	CASSVASGAHNEQFF	TGTGCCAGCAGTGTGGCTAGCGGGGCCCACAATGAGCAGTTCTTC
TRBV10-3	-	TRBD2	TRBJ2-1	CAISEGRGRERGNEQFF	TGTGCCATCAGTGAGGGGCGTGGGCGGGAGCGCGGCAATGAGCAGTTCTTC
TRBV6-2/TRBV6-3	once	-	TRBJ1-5	CASSWILQGFYQPQHF	TGTGCCAGCAGTTGGATCCTTCAGGGGTTCTATCAGCCCCAGCATTTT
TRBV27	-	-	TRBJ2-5	CASSIIVGETQYF	TGTGCCAGCAGCATTATAGTGGGCGAGACCCAGTACTTC
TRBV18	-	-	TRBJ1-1	CASSPGGPNYEAFF	TGTGCCAGCTCACCAGGGGGCCCTAATTATGAAGCTTTCTTT
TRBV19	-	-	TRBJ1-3	CASSASVGDSGNTIYF	TGTGCCAGTAGTGCCAGTGTCGGGGACTCTGGAAACACCATATATTTT
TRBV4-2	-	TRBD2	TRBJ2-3	CASSQKRVGGSGGSTDTQYF	TGTGCCAGCAGCCAGAAGAGGGTCGGTGGTAGCGGGGGTAGCACAGATACGCAGTATTTT
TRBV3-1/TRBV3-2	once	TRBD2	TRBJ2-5	CASSTAASGSETQYF	TGTGCCAGCAGCACCGCTGCTAGCGGGAGTGAGACCCAGTACTTC
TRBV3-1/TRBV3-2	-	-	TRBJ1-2	CASSQLQGYTF	TGTGCCAGCAGCCAGCTGCAGGGCTACACCTTC
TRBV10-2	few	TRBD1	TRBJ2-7	CASREGQGRRYEQYF	TGCGCCAGCAGGGAAGGACAGGGAAGAAGGTACGAGCAGTACTTC